The 3 T cell receptor beta chains below were found in one sample sequenced in a study of cytomegalovirus exposure and HLA in healthy donors. PCR amplification relied on 60 Vbeta primers (plus 13 Jbeta primers). Measured with immunoSEQ multiplex PCR; TCRdb has only the in-frame clones, and not every one. The data contain more than 200,000 clones, roughly 82% of them seen just once; the ten biggest clones take up nearly 6%. Specimen: PBMCs. These receptors all stem from a middle-aged man in good health and CMV-seropositive.

The rearrangement joins TRBV18 to TRBJ2-3, with 7 positions matching TRBD1. The CDR3 contains 14 residues. V was pared by 6 bases and J by 3 bases, with 6 bases of the junction left unmatched. Germline CDR1 and CDR2: KGHSH and LQKENI. CDR3 residues: CASSRQGPTDTQYF. The CDR3 DNA reads as TGTGCCAGCTCCCGACAGGGTCCAACAGATACGCAGTATTTT.

The V and J genes are TRBV6-5 and TRBJ2-7; 7 bases are a match to TRBD2. The CDR3 is made up of 15 amino acids. V shed 6 bases and J 6 bases; nucleotides not matched to a gene: 14. Per germline, CDR1 MNHEY and CDR2 SVGAGI. CDR3 loop: CASSNRDYGQSEQYV. Written as DNA, the CDR3 is TGTGCCAGCAGCAACCGGGACTACGGTCAATCCGAGCAGTACGTC.

The gene calls are TRBV15 and TRBJ2-1; TRBD2 matches at 7 bases. The CDR3 runs to 15 residues. Germline assignment: CDR1 LNHNV and CDR2 YYDKDF (reference sequence). The V segment lost 1 base and the J segment 6 bases; nucleotides outside the gene matches: 6. Here the CDR3 DNA reads TGTGCCACCAGCAGAGCCTCGGCTAGCGGCAATGAGCAGTTCTTC. This sequence encodes CATSRASASGNEQFF.